This T cell receptor beta chain was sequenced for a study of T cell changes during pregnancy in multiple sclerosis. Libraries were prepared by immunoSEQ multiplex PCR; TCRdb keeps only in-frame clonotypes and omits some of them. The data show under 70,000 clones, around 92% seen once. V was clipped by 3 bases and J by 8 bases, with 13 bases between them. This CDR3 comprises 13 residues. The germline V gene encodes CDR1 SGHTA and CDR2 FQGNSA. The V and J genes are TRBV7-2 and TRBJ1-2; D may be TRBD1 (5 bases). The receptor comes from a female donor in good health, enrolled as a control in a pregnancy study. The material sequenced was peripheral blood, taken after pregnancy. CDR3 loop: CASSLKGNQGYTF. In nucleotides, the CDR3 is TGTGCCAGCAGCTTGAAGGGGAACCAGGGCTACACCTTC.